This TCR beta chain was retrieved from a study of blood T cells in healthy people across ages. This clonotype occurred many times. There are 15 residues in the CDR3. CDR1 is SNHLY, CDR2 FYNNEI, per germline. V trimming: 6 bases; J trimming: 9 bases; junction bases outside the gene matches: 10. The second PCR ran about 6 to 12 cycles with a sample-barcoded 5' primer and J-beta primers. MiXCR, run by TCRdb on the 5' RACE reads, gives a single entry per CDR3 protein. The sample includes about 640,000 distinct CDR3 sequences, around three fifths of them seen just once. The specimen sequenced was blood. The receptor was derived from a man in his 60s in good health. V and J are TRBV2 and TRBJ2-1; 11 nucleotides line up with TRBD1. CDR3 in DNA: TGTGCCAGCAGCCCCGGACAGGGGGCCTTGAGTGAGCAGTTCTTC. Its translation: CASSPGQGALSEQFF.